One T cell receptor beta chain is described in this entry. This record belongs to a study of blood T cell repertoires in COVID-19. The overall study: Researchers got acute and convalescent COVID-19 samples from the United States, Italy and Spain. PBMCs, B-cell-depleted T cells, or T cells were the source of the cDNA or gDNA that made up the material.

The authors' processing: Reference gene primers were amplified, and this amplification served to estimate nucleated cell counts. Measured with immunoSEQ multiplex PCR; TCRdb has only the in-frame clones, and not every one. From that table come the V and J calls and clone size; the DNA was used to work out D and trimming. The table records about 100,000 clones, 85% of them present only once. V lost 8 bases to trimming and J lost 9 bases; unmatched junction nucleotides: 6. Germline V gives CDR1 SEHNR, CDR2 FQNEAQ (reference sequence). There are 12 residues in the CDR3. The chain combines TRBV7-9 with TRBJ2-1; TRBD2 aligns across 8 bases. The sequencing input was peripheral blood. This TCR came from a man between 50 and 59 years old with active or convalescent COVID-19. CDR3 residues: CASSARGGEQFF. The CDR3 DNA reads as TGTGCCAGCTCCGCCCGGGGGGGTGAGCAGTTCTTC.